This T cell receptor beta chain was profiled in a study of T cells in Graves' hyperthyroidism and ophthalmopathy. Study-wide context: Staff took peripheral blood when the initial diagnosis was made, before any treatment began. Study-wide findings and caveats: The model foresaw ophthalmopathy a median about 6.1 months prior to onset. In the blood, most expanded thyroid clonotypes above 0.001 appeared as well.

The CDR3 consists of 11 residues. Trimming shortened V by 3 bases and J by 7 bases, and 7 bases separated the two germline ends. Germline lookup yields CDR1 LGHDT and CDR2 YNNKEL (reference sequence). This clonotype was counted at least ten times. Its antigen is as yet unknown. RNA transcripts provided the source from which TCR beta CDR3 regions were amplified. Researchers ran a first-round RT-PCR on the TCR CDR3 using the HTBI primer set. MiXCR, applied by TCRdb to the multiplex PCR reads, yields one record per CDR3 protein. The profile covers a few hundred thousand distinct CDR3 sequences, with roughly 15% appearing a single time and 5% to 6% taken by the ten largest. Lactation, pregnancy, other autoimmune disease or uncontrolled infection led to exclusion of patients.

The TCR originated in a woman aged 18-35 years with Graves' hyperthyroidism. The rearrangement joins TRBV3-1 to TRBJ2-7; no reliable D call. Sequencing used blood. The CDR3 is CASSQLGEQYF. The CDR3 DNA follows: TGTGCCAGCAGCCAGTTGGGGGAGCAGTACTTC.